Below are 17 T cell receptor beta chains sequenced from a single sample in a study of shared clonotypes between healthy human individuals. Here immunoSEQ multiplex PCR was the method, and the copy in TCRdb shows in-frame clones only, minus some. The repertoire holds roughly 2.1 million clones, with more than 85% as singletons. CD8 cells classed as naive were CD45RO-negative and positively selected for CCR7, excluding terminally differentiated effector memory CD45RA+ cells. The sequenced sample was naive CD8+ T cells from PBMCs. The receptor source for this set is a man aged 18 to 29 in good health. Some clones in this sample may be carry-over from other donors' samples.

The CDR3 is CASSLAVVYEQYF. The CDR3 DNA sequence: TGTGCCAGCAGCTTAGCAGTGGTTTACGAGCAGTACTTC. The rearrangement joins TRBV7-9 to TRBJ2-7; D not certain. The germline gives CDR1 SEHNR, CDR2 FQNEAQ (reference sequence). Trimming took 0 bases from V and 4 from J, leaving 7 bases between them. The CDR3 is 13 amino acids.

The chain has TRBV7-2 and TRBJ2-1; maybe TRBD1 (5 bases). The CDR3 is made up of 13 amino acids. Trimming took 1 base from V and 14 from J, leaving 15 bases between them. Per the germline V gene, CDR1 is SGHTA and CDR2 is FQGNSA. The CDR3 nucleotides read TGTGCCAGCAGCTTAGGGGGCTTAGGGATGGAGTTCTTC. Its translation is CASSLGGLGMEFF.

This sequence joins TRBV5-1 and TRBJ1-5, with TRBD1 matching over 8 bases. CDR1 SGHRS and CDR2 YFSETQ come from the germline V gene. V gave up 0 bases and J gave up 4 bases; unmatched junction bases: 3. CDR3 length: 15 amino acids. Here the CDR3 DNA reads TGCGCCAGCAGCTTGGACGGGACAGGTAATCAGCCCCAGCATTTT. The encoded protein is CASSLDGTGNQPQHF. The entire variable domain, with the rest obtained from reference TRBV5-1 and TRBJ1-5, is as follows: KAGVTQTPRYLIKTRGQQVTLSCSPISGHRSVSWYQQTPGQGLQFLFEYFSETQRNKGNFPGRFSGRQFSNSRSEMNVSTLELGDSALYLCASSLDGTGNQPQHFGDGTRLSIL.

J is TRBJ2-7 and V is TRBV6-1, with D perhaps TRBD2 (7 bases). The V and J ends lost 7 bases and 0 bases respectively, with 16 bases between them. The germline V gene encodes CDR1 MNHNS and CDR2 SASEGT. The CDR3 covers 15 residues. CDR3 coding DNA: TGTGCCAGCACCGCCCTAGCGGACAGCTCCTACGAGCAGTACTTC. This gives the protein CASTALADSSYEQYF.

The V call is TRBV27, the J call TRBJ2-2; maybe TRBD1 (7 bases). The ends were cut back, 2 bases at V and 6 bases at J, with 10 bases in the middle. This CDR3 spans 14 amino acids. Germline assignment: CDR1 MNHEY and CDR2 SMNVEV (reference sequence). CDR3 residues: CASSLDREAGELFF. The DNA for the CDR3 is TGTGCCAGCAGTTTAGACAGGGAGGCCGGGGAGCTGTTTTTT.

The CDR3 DNA reads as TGTGCCAGCAGTCCACGAGGGACTAGCGGTTACAATGAGCAGTTCTTC. Amino acids: CASSPRGTSGYNEQFF. The rearrangement links TRBV28 to TRBJ2-1; 11 bases agree with TRBD2. Germline V gene lookup returns CDR1 MDHEN and CDR2 SYDVKM. The CDR3 has 16 amino acids. The J segment lost 4 bases and the V segment lost 5 bases, leaving 7 bases of the junction unmatched. Variable domain in full (rest from reference TRBV28 and TRBJ2-1): DVKVTQSSRYLVKRTGEKVFLECVQDMDHENMFWYRQDPGLGLRLIYFSYDVKMKEKGDIPEGYSVSREKKERFSLILESASTNQTSMYLCASSPRGTSGYNEQFFGPGTRLTVL.

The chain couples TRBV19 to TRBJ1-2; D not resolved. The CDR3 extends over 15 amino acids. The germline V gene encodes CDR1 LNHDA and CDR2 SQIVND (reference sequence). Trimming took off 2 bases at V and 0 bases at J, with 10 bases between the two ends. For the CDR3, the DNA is TGTGCCAGTAGTATACGGTCGGGGACTAACTATGGCTACACCTTC. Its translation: CASSIRSGTNYGYTF.

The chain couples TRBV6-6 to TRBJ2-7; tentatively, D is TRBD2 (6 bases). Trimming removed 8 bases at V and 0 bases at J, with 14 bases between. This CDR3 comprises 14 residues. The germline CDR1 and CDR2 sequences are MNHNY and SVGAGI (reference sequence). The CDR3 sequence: CASWGEGSSYEQYF. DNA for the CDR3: TGTGCCAGCTGGGGGGAAGGGAGCTCCTACGAGCAGTACTTC.

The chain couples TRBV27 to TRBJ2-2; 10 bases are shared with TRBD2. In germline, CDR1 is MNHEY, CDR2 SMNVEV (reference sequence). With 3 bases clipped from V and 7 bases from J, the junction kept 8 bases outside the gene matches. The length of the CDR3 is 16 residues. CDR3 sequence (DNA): TGTGCCAGCAGTTTTGGGGTAGCGGGAGGCGGCGGGGAGCTGTTTTTT. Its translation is CASSFGVAGGGGELFF.

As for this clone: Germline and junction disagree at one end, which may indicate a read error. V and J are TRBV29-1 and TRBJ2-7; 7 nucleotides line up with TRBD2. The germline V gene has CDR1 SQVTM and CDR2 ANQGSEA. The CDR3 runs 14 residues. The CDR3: CSVEDPGGFYEQCF. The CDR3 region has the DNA TGCAGCGTTGAAGATCCCGGGGGGTTCTACGAGCAGTGCTTC.

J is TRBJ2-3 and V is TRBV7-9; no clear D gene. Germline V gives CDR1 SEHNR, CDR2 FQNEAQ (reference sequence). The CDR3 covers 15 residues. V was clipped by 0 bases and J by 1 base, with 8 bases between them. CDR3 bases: TGTGCCAGCAGCTTAGCGGGGTTTGGCACAGATACGCAGTATTTT. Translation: CASSLAGFGTDTQYF.

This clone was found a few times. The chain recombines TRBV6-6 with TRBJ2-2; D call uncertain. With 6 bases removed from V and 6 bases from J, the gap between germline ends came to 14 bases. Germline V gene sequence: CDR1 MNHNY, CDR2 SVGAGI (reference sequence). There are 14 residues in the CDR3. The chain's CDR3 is CASSELSGPGELFF. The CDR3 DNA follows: TGTGCCAGCAGCGAACTCTCTGGCCCCGGGGAGCTGTTTTTT.

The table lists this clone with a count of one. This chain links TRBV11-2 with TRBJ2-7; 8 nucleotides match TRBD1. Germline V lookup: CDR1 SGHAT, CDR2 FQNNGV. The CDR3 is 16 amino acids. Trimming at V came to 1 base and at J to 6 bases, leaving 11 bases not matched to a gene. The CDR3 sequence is CASSLGTGGPWGEQYF. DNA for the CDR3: TGTGCCAGCAGCTTAGGCACAGGGGGGCCCTGGGGCGAGCAGTACTTC.

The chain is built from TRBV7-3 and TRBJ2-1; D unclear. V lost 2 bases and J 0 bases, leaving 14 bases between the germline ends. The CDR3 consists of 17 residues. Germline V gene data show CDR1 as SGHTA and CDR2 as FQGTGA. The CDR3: CASSLDDFSSSYNEQFF. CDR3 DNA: TGTGCCAGCAGCTTAGATGACTTTTCGAGCTCCTACAATGAGCAGTTCTTC. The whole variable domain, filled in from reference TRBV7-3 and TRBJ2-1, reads GAGVSQTPSNKVTEKGKYVELRCDPISGHTALYWYRQSLGQGPEFLIYFQGTGAADDSGLPNDRFFAVRPEGSVSTLKIQRTERGDSAVYLCASSLDDFSSSYNEQFFGPGTRLTVL.

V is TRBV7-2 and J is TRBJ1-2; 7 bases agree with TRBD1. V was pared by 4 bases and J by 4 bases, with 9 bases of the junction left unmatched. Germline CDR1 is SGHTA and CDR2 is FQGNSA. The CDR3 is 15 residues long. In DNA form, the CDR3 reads TGTGCCAGCAGCTCTCGACAGGGTGTATTCTATGGCTACACCTTC. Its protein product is CASSSRQGVFYGYTF.

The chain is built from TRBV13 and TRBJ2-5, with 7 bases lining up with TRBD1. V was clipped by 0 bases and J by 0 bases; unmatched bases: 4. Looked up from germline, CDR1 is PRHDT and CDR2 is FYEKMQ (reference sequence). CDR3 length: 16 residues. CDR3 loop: CASSLGVRGNQETQYF. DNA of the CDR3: TGTGCCAGCAGCTTAGGCGTCAGGGGGAACCAAGAGACCCAGTACTTC. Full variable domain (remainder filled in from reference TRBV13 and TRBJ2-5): AAGVIQSPRHLIKEKRETATLKCYPIPRHDTVYWYQQGPGQDPQFLISFYEKMQSDKGSIPDRFSAQQFSDYHSELNMSSLELGDSALYFCASSLGVRGNQETQYFGPGTRLLVL.

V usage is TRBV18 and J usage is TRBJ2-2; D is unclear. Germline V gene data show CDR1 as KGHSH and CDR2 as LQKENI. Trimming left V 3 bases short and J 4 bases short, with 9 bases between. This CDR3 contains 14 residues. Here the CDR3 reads CASSPGLFTGELFF. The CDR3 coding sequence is TGTGCCAGCTCACCGGGCCTCTTCACCGGGGAGCTGTTTTTT.